The clone carrying this T cell receptor (beta chain) has only one observation. As yet, its antigen is unknown. This CDR3 is 17 amino acids long. Germline CDR1 and CDR2: MDHEN and SYDVKM. Trimming cost V 5 bases and J 1 base; bases outside gene matches: 9. This record belongs to a study of T cell responses to AZD1222 COVID-19 vaccine. Sequencing was performed with immunoSEQ multiplex PCR; in TCRdb, only in-frame clones are kept and a portion is missing. This table holds 110,000 to 150,000 clones, 80% to 95% found once. Study results and limitations: Clonal diversity was possibly underestimated; the donors were predominantly white British and more often female. Distributed over spike, vaccine-associated CD4 TCRs predominated at 160-218 and 743-854.

This TCR came from an adult in good health. J is TRBJ2-2 and V is TRBV28, with 8 bases matching TRBD1. This specimen was peripheral blood, taken on day 0 of AZD1222 vaccination. The CDR3 region has the DNA TGTGCCAGCAGTAGTCTGCCAGGGGGCAAGAACACCGGGGAGCTGTTTTTT. Residues: CASSSLPGGKNTGELFF. The full variable domain, rest sourced from reference TRBV28 and TRBJ2-2, is DVKVTQSSRYLVKRTGEKVFLECVQDMDHENMFWYRQDPGLGLRLIYFSYDVKMKEKGDIPEGYSVSREKKERFSLILESASTNQTSMYLCASSSLPGGKNTGELFFGEGSRLTVL.